This T cell receptor beta chain was identified in a study of cytomegalovirus exposure and HLA in healthy donors. Notes on the study in general: What a later analysis reportedly showed was that an Asian-associated ancestry cluster had fewer N-insertions than the roughly 670-donor mean.

The PCR was carried out with 60 Vbeta primers and 13 Jbeta primers. Profiling relied on immunoSEQ multiplex PCR, and the TCRdb table lists in-frame clones only, not all of them. Of about 98,000 clones in the sample, roughly 77% were seen once. This CDR3 is built from 15 residues. V lost 0 bases, J lost 3 bases, and 2 bases stayed unmatched. The germline V gene encodes CDR1 SGHNT and CDR2 YYREEE (reference sequence). Comments on this clone: Its antigen is unidentified.

This rearrangement joins TRBV5-4 to TRBJ1-2, with TRBD1 matching over 10 bases. Material for sequencing was PBMCs. This sequence originates from a man in his forties or fifties in good health and CMV-seronegative. The CDR3 here is CASSLGQGADYGYTF. The CDR3 coding sequence is TGTGCCAGCAGCTTGGGACAGGGGGCGGACTATGGCTACACCTTC.